These T cell receptor beta chains were read from a single sample in a study of beta chain features in type 1 diabetes. Sequencing was performed with immunoSEQ multiplex PCR; in TCRdb, only in-frame clones are kept and a portion is missing. This table has hundreds of thousands of clones, roughly 13% appearing once. The sample consisted of naive CD4+ T cells from blood. The receptors were sampled from a man aged 18 to 35 with type 1 diabetes. The CDR3 runs from the conserved cysteine through the conserved F or W. Fields, in order: clone size, J gene, D gene, V gene, CDR3 DNA, CDR3 protein. A D gene is named only where the DNA matches it firmly. The size of a clone is reported for some rows only, either as once, few or many, or as a class for expanded clones.

>few|TRBJ2-3|NA|TRBV12-5
TGTGCTAGTGGGGCAGAGGGGTTGGCAGATACGCAGTATTTT
CASGAEGLADTQYF
>NA|TRBJ2-3|NA|TRBV4-3
TGCGCCAGCAGCCAAGCGCCCGCTGGGAGTTCAGATACGCAGTATTTT
CASSQAPAGSSDTQYF
>NA|TRBJ2-7|TRBD2|TRBV30
TGTGCCTGGAGTCGTGCGGGGGCCTACGAGCAGTACTTC
CAWSRAGAYEQYF
>NA|TRBJ2-5|TRBD1|TRBV7-3
TGTGCCAGCAGCCCTCGACAGGGAGAGGAGACCCAGTACTTC
CASSPRQGEETQYF
>NA|TRBJ1-2|TRBD1|TRBV25-1
TGTGCCAGCAGTGCCGTGGGCAGGGGGCCGAACGAATATGGCTACACCTTC
CASSAVGRGPNEYGYTF
>NA|TRBJ2-7|TRBD2|TRBV7-6
TGTGCCAGCAGCTTAAGGACTAGCGGAGGCCCCGAGCAGTACTTC
CASSLRTSGGPEQYF
>few|TRBJ2-3|TRBD2|TRBV4-2
TGTGCCAGCAGCCCAAGCGGGAGGAGCACAGATACGCAGTATTTT
CASSPSGRSTDTQYF
>NA|TRBJ1-1|NA|TRBV6-6
TGTGCCAGCAGTTCGGGACGGAACACTGAAGCTTTCTTT
CASSSGRNTEAFF
>NA|TRBJ2-7|NA|TRBV7-9
TGTGCCAGCAGGGGGAGGACAAGTTCCTACGAGCAGTACTTC
CASRGRTSSYEQYF
>few|TRBJ2-2|NA|TRBV7-9
TGTGCCAGCAGCTTAAAGTTGACTAGAGATACCGGGGAGCTGTTTTTT
CASSLKLTRDTGELFF
>NA|TRBJ1-1|NA|TRBV5-1
TGCGCCAGCAGCTTGGATCTTTGGAGTTCGAACACTGAAGCTTTCTTT
CASSLDLWSSNTEAFF
>few|TRBJ2-1|TRBD2|TRBV5-6
TGTGCCAGCAGCTCCTTAACTAGCGGGGGGGCCGGAGAGCAGTTCTTC
CASSSLTSGGAGEQFF
>few|TRBJ1-1|NA|TRBV30
TGTGCCTGGATTTCACGGTTGATGAACACTGAAGCTTTCTTT
CAWISRLMNTEAFF
>few|TRBJ1-2|NA|TRBV6-5
TGTGCCAGCAGTTACGGGCAGGGAGGCTACACCTTC
CASSYGQGGYTF
>few|TRBJ2-1|TRBD1|TRBV11-2
TGTGCCAGCAGCTTGAGGGACAGACAATACAATGAGCAGTTCTTC
CASSLRDRQYNEQFF
>few|TRBJ2-2|TRBD1|TRBV11-2
TGTGCCAGCAGTTCGGACAGGGCGGGAGAGCTGTTTTTT
CASSSDRAGELFF
>few|TRBJ1-5|TRBD1|TRBV7-6
TGTGCCAGCAGCAGGACAGGGAATCAGCCCCAGCATTTT
CASSRTGNQPQHF
>NA|TRBJ1-2|NA|TRBV28
TGTGCCAGCAGATCTATACAGCCAGGCTATGGCTACACCTTC
CASRSIQPGYGYTF
>NA|TRBJ2-7|NA|TRBV10-3
TGTGCCATCAGTGAGTCGACGACTATGTACGAGCAGTACTTC
CAISESTTMYEQYF
>NA|TRBJ2-7|NA|TRBV29-1
TGCAGCGTTGAAAGAGGATACGAGCAGTACTTC
CSVERGYEQYF
>NA|TRBJ1-4|NA|TRBV25-1
TGTGCCAGCAGTGATAACATGAGGGGCGGTAATGAAAAACTGTTTTTT
CASSDNMRGGNEKLFF
>few|TRBJ2-1|TRBD2|TRBV28
TGTGTAAGCGGGGGACCCCCATACAATGAGCAGTTCTTC
CVSGGPPYNEQFF
>few|TRBJ2-7|NA|TRBV29-1
TGCAGCGTTGCCGGGGGCTACCACGAGCAGTACTTC
CSVAGGYHEQYF
>few|TRBJ1-1|NA|TRBV5-1
TGCGCCAGCAGCTTGCGGTTGGACACTGAAGCTTTCTTT
CASSLRLDTEAFF
>NA|TRBJ2-7|NA|TRBV5-6
TGTGCCAGCAGCTCCCTTAAGCGCGAGCAGTACTTC
CASSSLKREQYF
>NA|TRBJ2-2|TRBD1|TRBV7-2
TGTGCCAGCAGCTTAGGTCGCGGGACAGGGAACACCGGGGAGCTGTTTTTT
CASSLGRGTGNTGELFF
>NA|TRBJ1-2|TRBD1|TRBV6-5
TGTGCCAGCAGTTACGTGTGGACAGGAATTGACTATGGCTACACCTTC
CASSYVWTGIDYGYTF
>NA|TRBJ2-7|TRBD1|TRBV7-9
TGTGCCAGCAGCTTGATGCCGGGACAGGGGCCCTACGAGCAGTACTTC
CASSLMPGQGPYEQYF
>once|TRBJ1-5|NA|TRBV15
TGTGCCACCAGCAGGTCCAAGGGGGGGGATCAGCCCCAGCATTTT
CATSRSKGGDQPQHF
>few|TRBJ2-7|NA|TRBV29-1
TGCAGCGTTGCGAGGACAGAATCCTACGAGCAGTACTTC
CSVARTESYEQYF
>NA|TRBJ2-3|NA|TRBV29-1
TGCAGCGTTATTCCTCCCACCCCAGATACGCAGTATTTT
CSVIPPTPDTQYF
>few|TRBJ2-7|NA|TRBV5-1
TGCGCCAGCAGCTCTGGTTTGAGCCGATACGAGCAGTACTTC
CASSSGLSRYEQYF
>few|TRBJ2-5|NA|TRBV7-8
TGTGCCAGCAGCTTAGCGGGGGCTAAGGAGACCCAGTACTTC
CASSLAGAKETQYF
>few|TRBJ2-3|TRBD1|TRBV2
TGTGCCAGCAGTGGGACAGGGATTAGCACAGATACGCAGTATTTT
CASSGTGISTDTQYF
>few|TRBJ2-1|TRBD1|TRBV7-6
TGTGCCAGCAGCCTGAGGGGACAGGGTCTAGGTGAGCAGTTCTTC
CASSLRGQGLGEQFF
>few|TRBJ1-2|NA|TRBV21-1
TGTGCCAGCGGGTCAGATTGCAGCTTGGGCTATGGCTACACCTTC
CASGSDCSLGYGYTF
>NA|TRBJ2-2|NA|TRBV5-1
TGCGCCAGCAGCTTGCTATCAGTTTCAGCGAACACCGGGGAGCTGTTTTTT
CASSLLSVSANTGELFF
>few|TRBJ2-7|NA|TRBV7-9
TGTGCCAGCAGCTCCGGGACCCCCAGCGAGCAGTACTTC
CASSSGTPSEQYF
>NA|TRBJ1-1|NA|TRBV11-2
TGTGCCAGCAGTCGGGGGGCTGAAGCTTTCTTT
CASSRGAEAFF
>few|TRBJ2-1|TRBD2|TRBV19
TGTGCCAGCTCGGGACTAGCGGGAGTCTGGAATGAGCAGTTCTTC
CASSGLAGVWNEQFF
>few|TRBJ1-2|NA|TRBV28
TGTGCCAGCGGAGGCCCTAATGGCTACACCTTC
CASGGPNGYTF
>NA|TRBJ2-7|NA|TRBV21-1
TGTGCCAACTCCCCTGGTGGAGAGACCTACGAGCAGTACTTC
CANSPGGETYEQYF
>few|TRBJ1-5|NA|TRBV30
TGTGCCTGTACGGGGCCCAATCAGCCCCAGCATTTT
CACTGPNQPQHF
>few|TRBJ2-7|NA|TRBV18
TGTGCCAGCTCACCAAGCCAGGAAAGATTCTACGAGCAGTACTTC
CASSPSQERFYEQYF
>NA|TRBJ2-7|NA|TRBV15
TGTGCCACCAGCAGAGATTTTGAGGGAAGACGGGAGCAGTACTTC
CATSRDFEGRREQYF
>few|TRBJ1-2|NA|TRBV6-5
TGTGCCAGCAGCTCGGACAGAGCCTATGGCTACACCTTC
CASSSDRAYGYTF
>NA|TRBJ2-3|NA|TRBV13
TGTGCCAGCAGCCGACGGCTAGATACGCAGTATTTT
CASSRRLDTQYF
>NA|TRBJ2-5|NA|TRBV2
TGTGCCAGCAGTGATGAGGTGCAAGAGACCCAGTACTTC
CASSDEVQETQYF
>few|TRBJ2-5|NA|TRBV4-2
TGTGCCAGCAGCAGTCGGCGGCAAGAGACCCAGTACTTC
CASSSRRQETQYF
>NA|TRBJ1-5|TRBD1|TRBV30
TGTGCCTGGAGTCAGGGAGGGGGCTCCAATCAGCCCCAGCATTTT
CAWSQGGGSNQPQHF
>few|TRBJ1-2|TRBD1|TRBV6-5
TGTGCCAGCAGTTATATGGACAGGGCGCCGAACTATGGCTACACCTTC
CASSYMDRAPNYGYTF
>few|TRBJ1-5|NA|TRBV2
TGTGCCAGCAGTGGACAGGAATCCAGCAATCAGCCCCAGCATTTT
CASSGQESSNQPQHF
>NA|TRBJ2-1|NA|TRBV11-2
TGTGCCAGCAGCTCCCAACCGAGGAATGAGCAGTTCTTC
CASSSQPRNEQFF
>NA|TRBJ1-1|NA|TRBV5-1
TGCGCCAGCAGCTTGGAAGTAGGTTCCCTCACTGAAGCTTTCTTT
CASSLEVGSLTEAFF
>few|TRBJ2-5|TRBD1|TRBV14
TGTGCCAGCAGCGCCCGGACAGGGTTCCATCGGGCCCAGTACTTC
CASSARTGFHRAQYF
>NA|TRBJ2-4|TRBD1|TRBV4-3
TGCGCCAGCAGCCGACAGGGCGGAAACATTCAGTACTTC
CASSRQGGNIQYF
>NA|TRBJ1-5|TRBD1|TRBV7-9
TGTGCCAGCAGCCTCGGAGCAGGGGACAGCCTACAGCCCCAGCATTTT
CASSLGAGDSLQPQHF